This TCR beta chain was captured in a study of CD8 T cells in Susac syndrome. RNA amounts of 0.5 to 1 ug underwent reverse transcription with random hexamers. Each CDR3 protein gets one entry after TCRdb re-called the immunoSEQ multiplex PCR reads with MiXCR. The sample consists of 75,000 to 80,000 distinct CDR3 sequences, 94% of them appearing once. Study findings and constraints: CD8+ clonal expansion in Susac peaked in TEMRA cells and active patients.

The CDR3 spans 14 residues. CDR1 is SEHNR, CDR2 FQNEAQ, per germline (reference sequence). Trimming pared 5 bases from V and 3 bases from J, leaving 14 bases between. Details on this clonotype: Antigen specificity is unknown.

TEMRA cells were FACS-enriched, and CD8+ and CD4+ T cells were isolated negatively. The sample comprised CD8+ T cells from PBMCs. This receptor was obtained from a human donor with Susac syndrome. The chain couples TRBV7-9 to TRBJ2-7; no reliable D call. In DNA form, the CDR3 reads TGTGCCAGCAGCCCCTCGGGTCGCGGCTACGAGCAGTACTTC. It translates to CASSPSGRGYEQYF.